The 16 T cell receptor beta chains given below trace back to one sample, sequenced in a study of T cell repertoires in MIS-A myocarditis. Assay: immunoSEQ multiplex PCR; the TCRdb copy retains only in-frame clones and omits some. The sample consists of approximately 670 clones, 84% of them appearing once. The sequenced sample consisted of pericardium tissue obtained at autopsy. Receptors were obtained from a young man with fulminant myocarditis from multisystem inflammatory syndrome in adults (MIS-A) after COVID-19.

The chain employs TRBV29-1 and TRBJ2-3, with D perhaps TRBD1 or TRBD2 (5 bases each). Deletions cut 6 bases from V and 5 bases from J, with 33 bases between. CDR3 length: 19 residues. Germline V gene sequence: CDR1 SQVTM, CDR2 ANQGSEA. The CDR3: CSVLAGTDLTRWGEDTQYF. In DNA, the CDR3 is TGCAGCGTCCTTGCCGGGACCGATCTTACTCGTTGGGGTGAAGATACGCAGTATTTT.

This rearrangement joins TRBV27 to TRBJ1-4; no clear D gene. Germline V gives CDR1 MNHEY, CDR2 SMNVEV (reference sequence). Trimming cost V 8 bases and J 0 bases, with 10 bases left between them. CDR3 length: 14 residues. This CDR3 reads CASRSVATNEKLFF. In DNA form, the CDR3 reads TGTGCCAGCCGTTCGGTCGCAACTAATGAAAAACTGTTTTTT.

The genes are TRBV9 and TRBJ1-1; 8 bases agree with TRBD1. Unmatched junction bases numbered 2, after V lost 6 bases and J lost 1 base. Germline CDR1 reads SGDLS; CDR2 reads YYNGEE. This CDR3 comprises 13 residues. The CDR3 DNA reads TGTGCCAGCACCAGGGGGCGGAACACTGAAGCTTTCTTT. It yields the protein CASTRGRNTEAFF.

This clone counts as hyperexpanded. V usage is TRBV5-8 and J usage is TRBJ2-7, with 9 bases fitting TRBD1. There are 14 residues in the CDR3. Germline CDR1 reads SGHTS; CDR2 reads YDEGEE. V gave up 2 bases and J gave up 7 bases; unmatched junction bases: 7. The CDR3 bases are TGTGCCAGCAGCTTACCACAGGGGGCGGGAGAGCAGTACTTC. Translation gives CASSLPQGAGEQYF.

The CDR3 loop is CASSAGQGADGTDTQYF. In DNA, the CDR3 is TGCGCCAGCAGCGCCGGACAGGGGGCGGATGGCACAGATACGCAGTATTTT. This chain uses TRBV5-1 with TRBJ2-3; 11 positions match TRBD1. The CDR3 runs to 17 residues. Germline V CDR1 and CDR2: SGHRS, YFSETQ. With 4 bases clipped from V and 1 base from J, the junction kept 8 bases outside the gene matches.

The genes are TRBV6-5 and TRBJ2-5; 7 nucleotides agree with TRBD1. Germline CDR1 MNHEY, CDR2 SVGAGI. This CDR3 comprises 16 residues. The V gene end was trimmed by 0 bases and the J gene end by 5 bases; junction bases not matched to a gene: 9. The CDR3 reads CASSYSNRGSIETQYF. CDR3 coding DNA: TGTGCCAGCAGTTACTCGAACAGGGGTAGTATCGAGACCCAGTACTTC.

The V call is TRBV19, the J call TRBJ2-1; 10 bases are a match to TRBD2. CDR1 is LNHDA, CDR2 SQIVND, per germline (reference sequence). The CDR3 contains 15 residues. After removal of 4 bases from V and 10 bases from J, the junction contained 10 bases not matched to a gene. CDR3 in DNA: TGTGCCAGTAGTACCGGGACTAGCGTGGAGGGGGAGCAGTTCTTC. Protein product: CASSTGTSVEGEQFF.

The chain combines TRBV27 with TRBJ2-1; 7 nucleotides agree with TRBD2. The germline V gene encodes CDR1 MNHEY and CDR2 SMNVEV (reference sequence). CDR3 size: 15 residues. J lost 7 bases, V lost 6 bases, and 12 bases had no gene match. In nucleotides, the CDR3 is TGTGCCAGCAGGGACACCGGGACTATTCTTAATGAGCAGTTCTTC. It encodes CASRDTGTILNEQFF.

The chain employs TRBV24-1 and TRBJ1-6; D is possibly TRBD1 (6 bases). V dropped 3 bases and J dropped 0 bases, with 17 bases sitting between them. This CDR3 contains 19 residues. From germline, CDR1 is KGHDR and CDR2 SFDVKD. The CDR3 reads CATSDPPATGGSYNSPLHF. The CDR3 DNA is TGTGCCACCAGTGATCCGCCCGCGACAGGTGGCTCCTATAATTCACCCCTCCACTTT.

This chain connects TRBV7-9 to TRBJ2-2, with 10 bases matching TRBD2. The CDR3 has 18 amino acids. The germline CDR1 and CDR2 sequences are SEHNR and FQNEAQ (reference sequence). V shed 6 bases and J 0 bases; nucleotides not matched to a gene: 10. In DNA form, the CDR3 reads TGTGCCAGCAGAACTGCATCCGGACTAGCGGCGAACACCGGGGAGCTGTTTTTT. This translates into CASRTASGLAANTGELFF.

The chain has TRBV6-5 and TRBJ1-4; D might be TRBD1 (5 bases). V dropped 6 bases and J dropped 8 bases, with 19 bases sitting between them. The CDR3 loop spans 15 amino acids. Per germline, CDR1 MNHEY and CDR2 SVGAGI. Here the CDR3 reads CASRGGLYDGEKLFF. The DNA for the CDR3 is TGTGCCAGCAGGGGGGGTCTTTATGATGGCGAAAAACTGTTTTTT.

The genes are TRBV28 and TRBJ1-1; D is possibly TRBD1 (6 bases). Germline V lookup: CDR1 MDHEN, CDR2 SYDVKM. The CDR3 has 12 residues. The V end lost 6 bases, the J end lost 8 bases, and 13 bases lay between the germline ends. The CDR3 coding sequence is TGTGCCAGCAGCCGATGGGGGCGCGAAGCTTTCTTT. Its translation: CASSRWGREAFF.

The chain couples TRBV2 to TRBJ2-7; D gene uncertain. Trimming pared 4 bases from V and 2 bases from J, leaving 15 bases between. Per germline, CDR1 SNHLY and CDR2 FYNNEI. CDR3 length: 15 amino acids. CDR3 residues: CASSARLRVAYEQYF. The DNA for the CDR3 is TGTGCCAGCAGTGCAAGGCTGCGAGTCGCCTACGAGCAGTACTTC.

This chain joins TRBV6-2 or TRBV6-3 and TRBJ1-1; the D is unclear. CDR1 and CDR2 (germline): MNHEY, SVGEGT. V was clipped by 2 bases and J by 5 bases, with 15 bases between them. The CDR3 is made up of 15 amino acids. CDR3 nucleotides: TGTGCCAGCAGTTACCCGACATCGGTTTCAACTGAAGCTTTCTTT. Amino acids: CASSYPTSVSTEAFF.

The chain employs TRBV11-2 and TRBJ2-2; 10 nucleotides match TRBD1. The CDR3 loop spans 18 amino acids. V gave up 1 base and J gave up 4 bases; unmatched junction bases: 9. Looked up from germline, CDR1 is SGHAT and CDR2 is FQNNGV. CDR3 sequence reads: CASSLGDRGPPGTGELFF. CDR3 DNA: TGTGCCAGCAGCTTAGGGGACAGGGGACCACCGGGCACCGGGGAGCTGTTTTTT.

CDR3 protein: CASSFFPGTGRDTGELFF. As DNA, the CDR3 is TGCGCCAGCAGCTTCTTTCCCGGGACAGGGAGAGACACCGGGGAGCTGTTTTTT. The chain employs TRBV5-1 and TRBJ2-2; the match to TRBD1 covers 9 bases. This CDR3 contains 18 residues. Trimming took 2 bases from V and 3 from J; bases not matched to a gene: 11. Germline V gene sequence: CDR1 SGHRS, CDR2 YFSETQ.